This T cell receptor (beta chain) was sequenced for a study of blood T cell repertoires in COVID-19. Germline assignment: CDR1 MNHEY and CDR2 SVGAGI. The CDR3 is 13 residues long. V dropped 5 bases and J dropped 10 bases, with 15 bases sitting between them. The repertoire was sequenced with immunoSEQ multiplex PCR; TCRdb's copy has only in-frame clones and lacks some. The profile shows around 80,000 clones, around three quarters of them singletons. Sequenced: peripheral blood. The chain couples TRBV6-5 to TRBJ1-5; D is uncertain. The TCR sequence derives from a middle-aged man with active or convalescent COVID-19. CDR3 nucleotides: TGTGCCAGCAGTACGGGTTCAGCAAGTCCCCAGCATTTT. Protein product: CASSTGSASPQHF.